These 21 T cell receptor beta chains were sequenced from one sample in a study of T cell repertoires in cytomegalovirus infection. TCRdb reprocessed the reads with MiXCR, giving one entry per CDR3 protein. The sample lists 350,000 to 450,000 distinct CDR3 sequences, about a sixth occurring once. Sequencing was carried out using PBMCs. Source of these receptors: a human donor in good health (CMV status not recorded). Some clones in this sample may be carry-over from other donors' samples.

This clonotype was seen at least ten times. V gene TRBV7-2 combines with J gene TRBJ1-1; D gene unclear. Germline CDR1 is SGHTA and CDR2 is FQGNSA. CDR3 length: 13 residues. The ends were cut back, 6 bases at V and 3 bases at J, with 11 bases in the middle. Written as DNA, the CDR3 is TGTGCCAGCAGAAGGAGGTTGGACACTGAAGCTTTCTTT. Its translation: CASRRRLDTEAFF.

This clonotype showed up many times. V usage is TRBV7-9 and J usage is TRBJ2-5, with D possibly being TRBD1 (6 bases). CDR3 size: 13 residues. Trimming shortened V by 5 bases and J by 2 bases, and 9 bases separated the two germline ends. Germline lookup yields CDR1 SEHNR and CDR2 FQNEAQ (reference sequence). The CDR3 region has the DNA TGTGCCAGCAGCCGGGACATGCAAGAGACCCAGTACTTC. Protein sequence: CASSRDMQETQYF. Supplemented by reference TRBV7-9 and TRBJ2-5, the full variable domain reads DTGVSQNPRHKITKRGQNVTFRCDPISEHNRLYWYRQTLGQGPEFLTYFQNEAQLEKSRLLSDRFSAERPKGSFSTLEIQRTEQGDSAMYLCASSRDMQETQYFGPGTRLLVL.

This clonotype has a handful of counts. CDR3 bases: TGTGCCAGCTCACCAAGGGGGGAATCACCCCTCCACTTT. It specifies CASSPRGESPLHF. The V call is TRBV18, the J call TRBJ1-6, with D possibly TRBD1 on 6 matching bases. The CDR3 extends over 13 amino acids. V shed 2 bases and J shed 10 bases, with 9 bases lying between them. In germline, CDR1 is KGHSH, CDR2 LQKENI.

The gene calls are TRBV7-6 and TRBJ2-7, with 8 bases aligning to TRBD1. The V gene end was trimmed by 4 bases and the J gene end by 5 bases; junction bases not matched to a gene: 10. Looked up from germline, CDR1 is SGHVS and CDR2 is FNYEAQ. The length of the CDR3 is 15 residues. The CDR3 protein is CASSSTIGQGHEQYF. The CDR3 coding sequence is TGTGCCAGCAGCTCTACAATCGGACAGGGCCACGAGCAGTACTTC.

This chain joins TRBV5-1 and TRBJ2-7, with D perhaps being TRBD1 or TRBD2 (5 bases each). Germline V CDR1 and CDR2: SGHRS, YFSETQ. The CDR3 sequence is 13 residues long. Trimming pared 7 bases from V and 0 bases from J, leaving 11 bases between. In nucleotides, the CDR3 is TGCGCCAGCCGGGACCGATACTCCTACGAGCAGTACTTC. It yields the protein CASRDRYSYEQYF. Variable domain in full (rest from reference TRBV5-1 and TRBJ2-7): KAGVTQTPRYLIKTRGQQVTLSCSPISGHRSVSWYQQTPGQGLQFLFEYFSETQRNKGNFPGRFSGRQFSNSRSEMNVSTLELGDSALYLCASRDRYSYEQYFGPGTRLTVT.

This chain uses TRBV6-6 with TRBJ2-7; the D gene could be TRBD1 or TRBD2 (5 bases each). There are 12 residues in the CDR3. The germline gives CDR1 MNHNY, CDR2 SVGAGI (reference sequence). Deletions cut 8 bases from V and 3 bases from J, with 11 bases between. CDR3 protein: CASFGTDYEQYF. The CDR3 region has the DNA TGTGCCAGCTTCGGGACGGACTACGAGCAGTACTTC.

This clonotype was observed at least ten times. In nucleotides, the CDR3 is TGTGCCAGCAGCATTAGCGGGGAGACCTACGAGCAGTACTTC. This encodes CASSISGETYEQYF. J is TRBJ2-7 and V is TRBV7-8, with 8 bases fitting TRBD2. Per germline, CDR1 SGHVS and CDR2 FQNEAQ. The junction had 5 bases not matched to a gene; V was cut back by 5 bases and J by 2 bases. The CDR3 spans 14 residues.

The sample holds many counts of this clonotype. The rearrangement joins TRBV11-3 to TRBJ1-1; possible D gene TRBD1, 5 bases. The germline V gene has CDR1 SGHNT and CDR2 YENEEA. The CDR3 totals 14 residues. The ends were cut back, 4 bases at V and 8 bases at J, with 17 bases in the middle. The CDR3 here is CASSSGDSPGEAFF. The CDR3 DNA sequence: TGTGCCAGCAGCTCGGGAGACAGCCCAGGGGAAGCTTTCTTT.

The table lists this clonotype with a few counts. The CDR3 spells CASRNKGNSGRASPDTQYF. CDR3 sequence (DNA): TGTGCCAGCAGAAACAAAGGGAATAGCGGGAGGGCCTCCCCAGATACGCAGTATTTT. The chain joins TRBV7-2 to TRBJ2-3; 11 positions agree with TRBD2. The CDR3 runs to 19 residues. CDR1 SGHTA and CDR2 FQGNSA come from the germline V gene. With V trimmed by 6 bases and J by 4 bases, 18 bases remained unmatched.

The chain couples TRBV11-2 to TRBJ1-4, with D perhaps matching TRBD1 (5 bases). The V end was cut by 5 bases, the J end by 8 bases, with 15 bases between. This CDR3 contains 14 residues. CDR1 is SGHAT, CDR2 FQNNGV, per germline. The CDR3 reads CASSRRGEGEKLFF. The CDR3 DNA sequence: TGTGCCAGCAGCCGTCGGGGTGAGGGGGAAAAACTGTTTTTT.

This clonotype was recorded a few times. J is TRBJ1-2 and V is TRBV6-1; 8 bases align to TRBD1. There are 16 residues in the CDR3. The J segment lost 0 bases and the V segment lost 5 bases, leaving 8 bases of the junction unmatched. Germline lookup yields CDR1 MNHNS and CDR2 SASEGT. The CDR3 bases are TGTGCCAGCAGTCCCCAGGGGGCTCCCGCTAACTATGGCTACACCTTC. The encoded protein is CASSPQGAPANYGYTF.

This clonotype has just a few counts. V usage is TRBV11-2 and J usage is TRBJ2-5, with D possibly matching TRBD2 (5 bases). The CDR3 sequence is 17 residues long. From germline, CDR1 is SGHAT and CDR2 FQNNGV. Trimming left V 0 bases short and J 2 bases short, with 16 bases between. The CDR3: CASSLDRGRMIQETQYF. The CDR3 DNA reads TGTGCCAGCAGCTTAGATCGGGGTAGAATGATACAAGAGACCCAGTACTTC.

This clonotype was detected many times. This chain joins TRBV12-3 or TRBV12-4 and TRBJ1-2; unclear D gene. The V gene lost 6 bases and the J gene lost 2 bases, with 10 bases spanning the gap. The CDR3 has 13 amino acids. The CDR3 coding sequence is TGTGCCAGCAGACTTACAGACAACTATGGCTACACCTTC. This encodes CASRLTDNYGYTF.

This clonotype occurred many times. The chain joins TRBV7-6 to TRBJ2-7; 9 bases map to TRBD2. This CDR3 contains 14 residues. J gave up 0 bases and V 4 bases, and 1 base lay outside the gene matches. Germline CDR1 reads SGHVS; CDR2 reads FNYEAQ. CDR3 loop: CASSSSGTSYEQYF. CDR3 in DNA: TGTGCCAGCAGCTCTAGCGGGACCTCCTACGAGCAGTACTTC.

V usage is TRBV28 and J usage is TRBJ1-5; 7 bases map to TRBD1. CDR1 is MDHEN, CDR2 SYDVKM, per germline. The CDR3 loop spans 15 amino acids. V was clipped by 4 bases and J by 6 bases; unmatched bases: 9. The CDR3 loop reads CASSSDRVVLQPQHF. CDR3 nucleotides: TGTGCCAGCAGTTCCGACAGGGTGGTACTTCAGCCCCAGCATTTT.

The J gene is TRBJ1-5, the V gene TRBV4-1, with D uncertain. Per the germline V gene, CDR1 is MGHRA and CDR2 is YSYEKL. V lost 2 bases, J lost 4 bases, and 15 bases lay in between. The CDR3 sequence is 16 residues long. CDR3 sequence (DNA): TGCGCCAGCAGCCAATTCCCTTATCCAAGGAATCAGCCCCAGCATTTT. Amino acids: CASSQFPYPRNQPQHF.

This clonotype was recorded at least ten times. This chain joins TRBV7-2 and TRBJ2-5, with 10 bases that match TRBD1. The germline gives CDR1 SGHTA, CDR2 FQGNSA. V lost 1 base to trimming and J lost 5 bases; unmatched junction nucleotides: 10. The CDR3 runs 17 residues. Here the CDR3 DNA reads TGTGCCAGCAGCTTAGGGTCGGCGGGACAGGGGTATGAGACCCAGTACTTC. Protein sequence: CASSLGSAGQGYETQYF.

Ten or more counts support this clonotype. CDR3: CASSLMGSSYNEQFF. The CDR3 bases are TGTGCCAGCAGCTTAATGGGCAGCTCCTACAATGAGCAGTTCTTC. The rearrangement links TRBV7-2 to TRBJ2-1; no reliable D call. Germline V lookup: CDR1 SGHTA, CDR2 FQGNSA. Trimming stripped 2 bases from V and 0 bases from J, with 8 bases between. The CDR3 spans 15 residues. Complete variable domain (other parts from reference TRBV7-2 and TRBJ2-1): GAGVSQSPSNKVTEKGKDVELRCDPISGHTALYWYRQSLGQGLEFLIYFQGNSAPDKSGLPSDRFSAERTGGSVSTLTIQRTQQEDSAVYLCASSLMGSSYNEQFFGPGTRLTVL.

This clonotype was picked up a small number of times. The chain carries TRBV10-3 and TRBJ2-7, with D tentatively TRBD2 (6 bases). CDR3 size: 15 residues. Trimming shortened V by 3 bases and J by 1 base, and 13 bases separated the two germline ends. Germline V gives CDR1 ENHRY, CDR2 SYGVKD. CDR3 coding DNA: TGTGCCATCAGTGACCCGGAGGGCAGGTCCTACGAGCAGTACTTC. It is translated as CAISDPEGRSYEQYF.

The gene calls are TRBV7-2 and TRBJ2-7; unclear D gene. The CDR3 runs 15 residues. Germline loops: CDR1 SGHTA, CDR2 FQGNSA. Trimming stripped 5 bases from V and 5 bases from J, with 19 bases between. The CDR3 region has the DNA TGTGCCAGCAGCCCCCGTGGGGTCGGGTCGGACGAGCAGTACTTC. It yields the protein CASSPRGVGSDEQYF.

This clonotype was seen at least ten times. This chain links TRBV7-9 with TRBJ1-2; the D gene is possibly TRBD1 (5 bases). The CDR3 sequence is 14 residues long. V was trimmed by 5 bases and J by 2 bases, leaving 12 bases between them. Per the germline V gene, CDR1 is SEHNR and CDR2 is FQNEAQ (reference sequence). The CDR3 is CASSLSGTNYGYTF. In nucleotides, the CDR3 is TGTGCCAGCAGCCTGTCCGGGACGAACTATGGCTACACCTTC.